This T cell receptor beta chain was recorded in a study of blood T cell repertoires in COVID-19. The overall study: From the United States, Italy and Spain came samples of acute and convalescent COVID-19. In each case, the material was cDNA or gDNA derived from T cells, B-cell-depleted T cells, or PBMCs.

This clone was recorded only once. Methods used by the authors: Researchers report that nucleated cell counts were estimated from reference gene primer amplification. The data were produced by immunoSEQ multiplex PCR, yet TCRdb's version contains in-frame clones alone and is incomplete. The DNA gave D and trimming, while V, J and clone size come from that table. The sample lists about 240,000 clones, roughly 86% occurring once. With 0 bases clipped from V and 6 bases from J, the junction kept 11 bases outside the gene matches. Germline assignment: CDR1 LNHDA and CDR2 SQIVND (reference sequence). This CDR3 comprises 17 residues.

The clonotype comes from a man aged 45-65 years with acute or convalescent COVID-19. The V gene is TRBV19, the J gene TRBJ1-5, with 7 bases that match TRBD1. The sample comprised peripheral blood. CDR3 residues: CASSIENRGPLGQPQHF. The CDR3 DNA sequence: TGTGCCAGTAGTATAGAAAACAGGGGCCCTTTAGGTCAGCCCCAGCATTTT.